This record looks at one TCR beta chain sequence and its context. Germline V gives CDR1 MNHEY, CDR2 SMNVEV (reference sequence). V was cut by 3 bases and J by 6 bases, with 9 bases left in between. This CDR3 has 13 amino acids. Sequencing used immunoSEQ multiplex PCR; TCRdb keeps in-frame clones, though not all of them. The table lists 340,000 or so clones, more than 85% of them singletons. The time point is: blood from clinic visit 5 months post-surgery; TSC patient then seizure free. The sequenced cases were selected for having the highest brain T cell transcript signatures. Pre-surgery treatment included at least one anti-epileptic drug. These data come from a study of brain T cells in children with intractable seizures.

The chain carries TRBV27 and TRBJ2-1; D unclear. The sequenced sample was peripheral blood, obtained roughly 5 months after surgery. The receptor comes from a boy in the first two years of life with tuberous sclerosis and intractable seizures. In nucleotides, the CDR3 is TGTGCCAGCAGTTTGAACCGCGGCAATGAGCAGTTCTTC. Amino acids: CASSLNRGNEQFF.